The 11 T cell receptor beta chains presented below share a single source sample, sequenced in a study of T cell responses to AZD1222 COVID-19 vaccine. Produced via immunoSEQ multiplex PCR; TCRdb's table is partial and in-frame only. The table lists roughly 180,000 clones, 90% to 95% of them singletons. Sequenced material: peripheral blood, taken 28 days after the second AZD1222 dose. Source of these receptors: an adult who received the AZD1222 COVID-19 vaccine.

The rearrangement links TRBV30 to TRBJ2-3, with a weak D call TRBD1 (5 bases). CDR3 length: 12 residues. Trimming took 4 bases from V and 3 from J, leaving 8 bases between them. Germline V lookup: CDR1 GTSNPN, CDR2 SVGIG (reference sequence). The CDR3 spells CAWNRRTDTQYF. As DNA, the CDR3 is TGTGCCTGGAACAGGCGAACAGATACGCAGTATTTT.

The chain uses TRBV29-1 and TRBJ2-1; the match to TRBD1 covers 10 bases. The CDR3 is 14 amino acids. The germline V gene encodes CDR1 SQVTM and CDR2 ANQGSEA. J lost 5 bases, V lost 7 bases, and 8 bases had no gene match. CDR3 sequence reads: CSAGTGVPNNEQFF. The CDR3 DNA follows: TGCAGCGCCGGGACAGGGGTCCCAAACAATGAGCAGTTCTTC.

The chain is built from TRBV18 and TRBJ2-2, with D hard to call. The germline V gene encodes CDR1 KGHSH and CDR2 LQKENI. V was pared by 3 bases and J by 6 bases, with 8 bases between. The CDR3 runs 13 residues. Written as DNA, the CDR3 is TGTGCCAGCTCACCCGCAGTAGCCGGGGAGCTGTTTTTT. This translates into CASSPAVAGELFF.

The chain recombines TRBV10-3 with TRBJ1-2; 8 positions agree with TRBD1. Unmatched junction bases numbered 10, after V lost 2 bases and J lost 2 bases. CDR3 length: 17 amino acids. The V gene's germline CDR1 is ENHRY and CDR2 SYGVKD. CDR3 in amino acids: CAISEPGQGPLNYGYTF. DNA for the CDR3: TGTGCCATCAGTGAGCCAGGACAGGGACCGCTGAACTATGGCTACACCTTC.

This clone is a singleton in its sample. The chain has TRBV27 and TRBJ2-1; 8 positions agree with TRBD1. The germline CDR1 and CDR2 sequences are MNHEY and SMNVEV (reference sequence). J lost 3 bases, V lost 8 bases, and 6 bases had no gene match. This CDR3 comprises 14 residues. The CDR3 DNA sequence: TGTGCCAGCGGTTCAGGACAGGGCTACAATGAGCAGTTCTTC. Amino acid sequence: CASGSGQGYNEQFF.

The rearrangement uses TRBV5-8 and TRBJ1-5; 8 nucleotides line up with TRBD1. This CDR3 is built from 15 residues. V dropped 0 bases and J dropped 4; count of bases not matched to a gene: 3. Per the germline V gene, CDR1 is SGHTS and CDR2 is YDEGEE. This CDR3 is CASSLGTGINQPQHF. DNA for the CDR3: TGTGCCAGCAGCTTGGGGACAGGGATTAATCAGCCCCAGCATTTT.

The chain carries TRBV7-9 and TRBJ1-5; a possible D gene is TRBD1 (5 bases). With 0 bases removed from V and 8 bases from J, the gap between germline ends came to 8 bases. The CDR3 is made up of 13 amino acids. Germline CDR1 SEHNR, CDR2 FQNEAQ (reference sequence). The CDR3 is CASSLARDEPQHF. CDR3 nucleotide sequence: TGTGCCAGCAGCTTAGCCAGGGATGAGCCCCAGCATTTT. Full variable domain (outside the CDR3, taken from reference TRBV7-9 and TRBJ1-5): DTGVSQNPRHKITKRGQNVTFRCDPISEHNRLYWYRQTLGQGPEFLTYFQNEAQLEKSRLLSDRFSAERPKGSFSTLEIQRTEQGDSAMYLCASSLARDEPQHFGDGTRLSIL.

The gene calls are TRBV6-6 and TRBJ2-5, with D hard to call. Germline V CDR1 and CDR2: MNHNY, SVGAGI (reference sequence). The V end lost 0 bases, the J end lost 2 bases, and 7 bases lay between the germline ends. The CDR3 consists of 14 residues. The chain's CDR3 is CASSYSPQQETQYF. The CDR3 DNA sequence: TGTGCCAGCAGTTACTCGCCACAGCAAGAGACCCAGTACTTC.

The chain joins TRBV5-4 to TRBJ2-1; D possibly corresponds to TRBD1 (6 bases). Germline lookup yields CDR1 SGHNT and CDR2 YYREEE (reference sequence). This CDR3 contains 14 residues. Trimming stripped 1 base from V and 3 bases from J, with 8 bases between. The chain's CDR3 is CASSLIGGYNEQFF. CDR3 coding DNA: TGTGCCAGCAGCTTGATAGGGGGCTACAATGAGCAGTTCTTC.

The chain combines TRBV18 with TRBJ1-2; D is unresolved. The CDR3 runs 16 residues. V shed 2 bases and J shed 0 bases, with 13 bases lying between them. Germline CDR1 is KGHSH and CDR2 is LQKENI. CDR3 loop: CASSPTTRIPNYGYTF. The CDR3 DNA reads TGTGCCAGCTCACCAACCACCAGGATACCTAACTATGGCTACACCTTC.

The V call is TRBV2, the J call TRBJ2-3; 11 bases agree with TRBD2. The junction had 3 bases not matched to a gene; V was cut back by 4 bases and J by 0 bases. Per the germline V gene, CDR1 is SNHLY and CDR2 is FYNNEI. The CDR3 has 16 amino acids. The CDR3 nucleotides are TGTGCCAGCAGTGTACGACTAGCGGGAAGCACAGATACGCAGTATTTT. Residues: CASSVRLAGSTDTQYF. Filled out from reference TRBV2 and TRBJ2-3, the complete variable domain reads EPEVTQTPSHQVTQMGQEVILRCVPISNHLYFYWYRQILGQKVEFLVSFYNNEISEKSEIFDDQFSVERPDGSNFTLKIRSTKLEDSAMYFCASSVRLAGSTDTQYFGPGTRLTVL.